This TCR beta chain was recorded in a study of blood T cell repertoires in COVID-19. Study-wide context: Acute and convalescent COVID-19 specimens originated in the United States, Italy and Spain. From T cells, B-cell-depleted T cells, or PBMCs came the material, which was cDNA or gDNA.

Germline V gene lookup returns CDR1 SGHDT and CDR2 YYEEEE. Trimming left V 0 bases short and J 6 bases short, with 11 bases between. This CDR3 is built from 14 residues. Source study methods: How many nucleated cells were present was estimated from reference gene primer amplification. Sequencing was performed with immunoSEQ multiplex PCR; in TCRdb, only in-frame clones are kept and a portion is missing. V, J and clone size were drawn from that table, and D and trimming were deduced from the DNA. The repertoire consists of some 150,000 clones, with roughly 89% occurring once and the leading ten covering over 3.5%.

This receptor was taken from a woman aged 60-70 years who had recovered from COVID-19. This chain joins TRBV5-6 and TRBJ2-3, with D perhaps matching TRBD2 (5 bases). The sequenced sample consisted of peripheral blood. The CDR3 protein is CASSLAGWGDTQYF. CDR3 DNA: TGTGCCAGCAGCTTGGCGGGATGGGGTGATACGCAGTATTTT.